This T cell receptor beta chain was sequenced during a study of blood T cell repertoires in COVID-19. The overall study: PBMCs, B-cell-depleted T cells, or T cells were the source of the cDNA or gDNA that made up the material.

The V and J ends lost 7 bases and 1 base respectively, with 14 bases between them. The CDR3 contains 14 residues. Germline V gives CDR1 MNHEY, CDR2 SMNVEV (reference sequence). Enrolment of Seattle patients took place during active infection, and they were followed longitudinally. Some clones are missing from TCRdb's copy, which holds only in-frame ones; the method was immunoSEQ multiplex PCR. The table includes some 350,000 clones, almost 90% detected once. The sample consisted of peripheral blood. V gene TRBV27 combines with J gene TRBJ2-7; D unclear. The clonotype was recovered from a woman in her sixties or seventies with COVID-19, enrolled during active disease. CDR3 loop: CASKPLDFSYEQYF. CDR3 in DNA: TGTGCCAGCAAGCCGCTAGACTTTTCCTACGAGCAGTACTTC.